A few counts support the clone carrying this T cell receptor beta chain. Time point specified: sample taken at primary tumor resection. Sequencing covered unsorted whole RNA taken from tumor, nontumor lung or frozen PBMC. These data belong to a study of spatial heterogeneity in lung cancer. TCRdb reprocessed the 5' RACE reads with MiXCR, giving one entry per CDR3 protein. The sample holds tens of thousands of distinct CDR3 sequences, 7.5% seen once. The receptor was derived from a male donor with early-stage non-small cell lung cancer. The source material was PBMCs, sampled at surgery.

The CDR3 nucleotides read TGTGCCAGCAGTTTCGACAGGGGTTTCCATGGCTACACCTTC. Protein sequence: CASSFDRGFHGYTF. The genes are TRBV27 and TRBJ1-2; 8 bases match TRBD1. V shed 3 bases, J shed 6 bases, and the junction held 6 bases outside the gene matches. Per germline, CDR1 MNHEY and CDR2 SMNVEV (reference sequence). The CDR3 spans 14 residues.